The text below deals with one T cell receptor (beta chain). Its specificity is unknown. TCRdb reprocessed the reads via MiXCR and lists one record per CDR3 protein. The repertoire holds about 230,000 distinct CDR3 sequences, over 20% seen once, with 18% in the top ten. This entry belongs to a study of T cell repertoires in cytomegalovirus infection. Study context: From public TCR beta signatures came an indication of both CMV infection and matching HLA type. Points from the study as a whole: The response measured ex vivo was dominated by TCR beta clonotypes (HLA-C-restricted and CMV-specific). Cumulative public TCR beta family frequency identified carriers of CMV plus the relevant HLA.

Germline loops: CDR1 LNHDA, CDR2 SQIVND (reference sequence). V was pared by 2 bases and J by 1 base, with 8 bases between. This CDR3 has 14 amino acids. The TCR was taken from a human donor in good health (CMV status not recorded). Some clones in this sample may be carry-over from other donors' samples. The chain is built from TRBV19 and TRBJ1-1; D is ambiguous. Sequencing used CD8+ T cells from PBMCs. This CDR3 is CASSIWTANTEAFF. DNA of the CDR3: TGTGCCAGTAGTATATGGACGGCGAACACTGAAGCTTTCTTT. Complete variable domain (other parts from reference TRBV19 and TRBJ1-1): DGGITQSPKYLFRKEGQNVTLSCEQNLNHDAMYWYRQDPGQGLRLIYYSQIVNDFQKGDIAEGYSVSREKKESFPLTVTSAQKNPTAFYLCASSIWTANTEAFFGQGTRLTVV.